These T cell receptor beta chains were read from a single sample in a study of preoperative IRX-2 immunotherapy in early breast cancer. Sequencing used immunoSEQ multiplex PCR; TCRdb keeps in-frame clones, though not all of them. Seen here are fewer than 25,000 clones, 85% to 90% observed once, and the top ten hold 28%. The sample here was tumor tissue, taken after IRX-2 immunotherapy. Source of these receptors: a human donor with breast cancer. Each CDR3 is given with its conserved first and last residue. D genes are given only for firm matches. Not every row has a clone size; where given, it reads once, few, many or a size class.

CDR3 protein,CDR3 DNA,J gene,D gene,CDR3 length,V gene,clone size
CASSGQGQTQYF,TGTGCCAGCAGTGGACAGGGTCAGACCCAGTACTTC,TRBJ2-5,TRBD1,12,TRBV6-9,once
CSAARGTQQFF,TGCAGCGCAGCGAGGGGTACTCAGCAGTTCTTC,TRBJ2-1,-,11,TRBV20-1,-
CASRYTGLLYGYTF,TGTGCCAGCAGGTATACAGGGCTCCTCTATGGCTACACCTTC,TRBJ1-2,-,14,TRBV28,-
CAISVNSNGGEQFF,TGTGCCATCAGTGTTAATAGCAATGGCGGTGAGCAGTTCTTC,TRBJ2-1,-,14,TRBV10-3,-
CASSPDGDLYEQYF,TGCGCCAGCAGCCCGGACGGTGACCTCTACGAGCAGTACTTC,TRBJ2-7,-,14,TRBV5-1,-
CASSLVLTGPQETQYF,TGTGCCAGCAGCTTAGTCCTCACAGGGCCTCAAGAGACCCAGTACTTC,TRBJ2-5,-,16,TRBV7-8,-
CASSESSGTDQPQHF,TGTGCCAGCAGTGAATCTTCGGGGACCGATCAGCCCCAGCATTTT,TRBJ1-5,-,15,TRBV25-1,-
CASSVGEGISSYNEQFF,TGTGCCAGCAGCGTAGGGGAAGGGATAAGCTCCTACAATGAGCAGTTCTTC,TRBJ2-1,-,17,TRBV9,-
CASSFSRENQPQHF,TGTGCCAGCAGTTTTTCCCGGGAGAATCAGCCCCAGCATTTT,TRBJ1-5,-,14,TRBV27,-
CASRRGWRGVEQFF,TGTGCCAGCAGGAGGGGGTGGCGGGGTGTTGAGCAGTTCTTC,TRBJ2-1,-,14,TRBV11-2,-
CASTATGGSPAGELFF,TGTGCCAGCACCGCAACGGGGGGAAGCCCCGCCGGGGAGCTGTTTTTT,TRBJ2-2,TRBD2,16,TRBV4-2,-
CASSWEGGPRELFF,TGTGCCAGCAGCTGGGAGGGGGGGCCTCGGGAGCTGTTTTTT,TRBJ2-2,-,14,TRBV5-4,few
CASSEGPSARGDTEAFF,TGCGCCAGCAGCGAGGGACCCTCTGCGCGAGGGGACACTGAAGCTTTCTTT,TRBJ1-1,-,17,TRBV5-1,-
CASLLAGPSTDTQYF,TGTGCCAGCTTGTTAGCGGGGCCTAGCACAGATACGCAGTATTTT,TRBJ2-3,TRBD2,15,TRBV18,-
CASSPPGLAGGEFF,TGTGCCAGCAGCCCGCCGGGACTAGCGGGGGGAGAGTTCTTC,TRBJ2-1,TRBD2,14,TRBV7-2,-
CASSLVAGYNEQFF,TGCGCCAGCAGCTTGGTAGCGGGATACAATGAGCAGTTCTTC,TRBJ2-1,TRBD2,14,TRBV5-1,-
CASSQEGQVGFATNEKLFF,TGTGCCAGCAGCCAAGAGGGCCAAGTAGGATTTGCAACTAATGAAAAACTGTTTTTT,TRBJ1-4,-,19,TRBV4-2,-
CASSEIGRGEQYF,TGTGCCAGCAGTGAGATAGGTCGGGGCGAGCAGTACTTC,TRBJ2-7,-,13,TRBV6-1,-
CASSYSDAGGTGYTF,TGTGCCAGCAGTTACTCTGACGCGGGGGGCACGGGCTACACCTTC,TRBJ1-2,-,15,TRBV6-5,-
CASSSGTVSNGNQPQHF,TGTGCCAGCAGCTCCGGGACAGTCAGTAATGGCAATCAGCCCCAGCATTTT,TRBJ1-5,TRBD1,17,TRBV7-9,-
CASSYGPLRGPKNSGGYTF,TGCGCCAGCAGCTACGGCCCTCTGAGGGGGCCTAAAAATTCGGGTGGCTACACCTTC,TRBJ1-2,TRBD1,19,TRBV4-1,-
CASSPPGQGLTPLHF,TGTGCCAGCAGTCCTCCCGGACAGGGTCTGACACCCCTCCACTTT,TRBJ1-6,TRBD1,15,TRBV28,-
CASSFGDTDTQYF,TGTGCCAGCAGCTTTGGGGACACAGATACGCAGTATTTT,TRBJ2-3,-,13,TRBV7-6,few
CASSTTGEFLQETQYF,TGTGCCAGCAGCACGACAGGGGAATTCTTACAAGAGACCCAGTACTTC,TRBJ2-5,-,16,TRBV21-1,-
CAISDPRETQYF,TGTGCCATCAGTGACCCCCGGGAGACCCAGTACTTC,TRBJ2-5,-,12,TRBV10-3,-
CASKVGAGGMNTEAFF,TGTGCCAGCAAGGTTGGGGCAGGTGGTATGAACACTGAAGCTTTCTTT,TRBJ1-1,-,16,TRBV2,-
CASRYGTGGPYEQYF,TGTGCCAGCAGGTATGGGACAGGGGGACCCTACGAGCAGTACTTC,TRBJ2-7,TRBD1,15,TRBV6-5,-
CATSRDNEQFF,TGTGCCACTTCGAGGGACAATGAGCAGTTCTTC,TRBJ2-1,-,11,TRBV11-3,-
CASSYSGGNQPQHF,TGTGCCAGCAGTTATTCAGGGGGCAATCAGCCCCAGCATTTT,TRBJ1-5,-,14,TRBV6-6,-
CASRQYNGGYTF,TGTGCCAGCAGACAATACAACGGGGGCTACACCTTC,TRBJ1-2,-,12,TRBV6-5,-
CASKLRLNTEAFF,TGTGCCAGCAAATTGCGGCTGAACACTGAAGCTTTCTTT,TRBJ1-1,-,13,TRBV6-5,-
CASRHGTAGGYTF,TGTGCCAGCAGACACGGGACAGCTGGGGGCTACACCTTC,TRBJ1-2,TRBD1,13,TRBV11-1,once
CASSAIFHTNTGELFF,TGTGCCAGCAGTGCGATTTTTCACACTAACACCGGGGAGCTGTTTTTT,TRBJ2-2,-,16,TRBV6-1,-
CSVELGTSGTGELFF,TGCAGCGTTGAGCTTGGGACTAGTGGTACCGGGGAGCTGTTTTTT,TRBJ2-2,TRBD2,15,TRBV29-1,-
CATRGSNQPQHF,TGTGCCACCAGGGGGAGCAATCAGCCCCAGCATTTT,TRBJ1-5,TRBD1,12,TRBV10-3,once
CASSERGLQETQYF,TGTGCCAGCAGTGAAAGGGGACTACAAGAGACCCAGTACTTC,TRBJ2-5,TRBD2,14,TRBV2,-
CASSDRSSNYGYTF,TGTGCCAGTAGCGACAGGAGCTCTAACTATGGCTACACCTTC,TRBJ1-2,-,14,TRBV19,-
CASSFWPSTGELFF,TGCGCCAGCAGCTTTTGGCCCAGCACCGGGGAGCTGTTTTTT,TRBJ2-2,-,14,TRBV5-1,-
CASTGRTVTEAFF,TGTGCCAGCACGGGCAGGACGGTCACTGAAGCTTTCTTT,TRBJ1-1,-,13,TRBV6-6,-
CASSSRQTYNEQFF,TGTGCCAGCAGCTCCCGACAGACCTACAATGAGCAGTTCTTC,TRBJ2-1,-,14,TRBV11-2,-
CASETDRGVGYTF,TGTGCCAGCGAAACGGACAGGGGGGTGGGCTACACCTTC,TRBJ1-2,TRBD1,13,TRBV6-1,-
CATTHSGTANTGELFF,TGTGCCACCACCCATTCCGGGACAGCAAACACCGGGGAGCTGTTTTTT,TRBJ2-2,TRBD1,16,TRBV10-3,-
CASSLFERLATYNEQFF,TGTGCCAGCAGCTTATTCGAGCGACTAGCAACATACAATGAGCAGTTCTTC,TRBJ2-1,TRBD2,17,TRBV7-2,-
CASSDTEAFF,TGTGCCAGCAGTGACACGGAAGCTTTCTTT,TRBJ1-1,-,10,TRBV6-1,-
CSVEVLQGAGYNEQFF,TGCAGCGTTGAAGTCTTACAGGGGGCAGGCTACAATGAGCAGTTCTTC,TRBJ2-1,TRBD1,16,TRBV29-1,-
CASSLVPGNTEAFF,TGCGCCAGCAGCTTGGTTCCCGGGAACACTGAAGCTTTCTTT,TRBJ1-1,-,14,TRBV5-1,-
CASSLSPGVSAGKYGYTF,TGTGCCAGCAGTTTATCCCCAGGGGTCTCGGCAGGGAAATATGGCTACACCTTC,TRBJ1-2,-,18,TRBV27,-
CASSLLGTSGQETQYF,TGCGCCAGCAGCCTCCTAGGGACTAGCGGGCAAGAGACCCAGTACTTC,TRBJ2-5,TRBD2,16,TRBV4-1,-
CASSRRTGAAFGAFF,TGTGCCAGCAGCCGAAGGACAGGGGCCGCCTTCGGAGCTTTCTTT,TRBJ1-1,TRBD1,15,TRBV6-5,-
CAWTSGNTIYF,TGTGCCTGGACCTCTGGAAACACCATATATTTT,TRBJ1-3,-,11,TRBV30,-